What follows is one TCR beta chain and its context. Its antigen is currently unknown. Generated by immunoSEQ multiplex PCR, the TCRdb table keeps only in-frame clones and is missing some. The profile covers some 2,500,000 clones, with 80% to 95% appearing a single time and 0.36% taken by the ten largest. Germline CDR1 SGHDN, CDR2 FVKESK. The CDR3 has 17 residues. V was clipped by 1 base and J by 4 bases; unmatched bases: 13. This sample is drawn from a study of shared clonotypes between healthy human individuals. The study, taken as a whole, reports: The study found about 5% of naive CD4 clonotypes shared across a handful of donors.

Sequenced input: naive CD4+ T cells from PBMCs. Subset denoted: CD45RA+ positively selected. The rearrangement joins TRBV14 to TRBJ2-7; 7 bases map to TRBD1. This TCR was recovered from a man between 18 and 29 years old in good health. Some clones in this sample may be carry-over from other donors' samples. The CDR3 DNA reads as TGTGCCAGCAGCCAAGGTTGGAATAGGGGGCTTAAGTACGAGCAGTACTTC. This sequence encodes CASSQGWNRGLKYEQYF.